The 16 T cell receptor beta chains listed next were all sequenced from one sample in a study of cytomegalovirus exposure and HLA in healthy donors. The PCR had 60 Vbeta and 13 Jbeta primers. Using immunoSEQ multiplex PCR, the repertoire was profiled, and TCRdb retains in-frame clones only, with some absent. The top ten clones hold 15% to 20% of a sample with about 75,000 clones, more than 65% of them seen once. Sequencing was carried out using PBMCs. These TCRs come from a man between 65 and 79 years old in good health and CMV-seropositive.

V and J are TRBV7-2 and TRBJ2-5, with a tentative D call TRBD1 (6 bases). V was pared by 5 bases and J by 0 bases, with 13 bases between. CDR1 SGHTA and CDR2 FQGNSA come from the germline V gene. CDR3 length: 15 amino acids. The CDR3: CASSQGWAYQETQYF. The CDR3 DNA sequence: TGTGCCAGCAGCCAGGGGTGGGCGTACCAAGAGACCCAGTACTTC.

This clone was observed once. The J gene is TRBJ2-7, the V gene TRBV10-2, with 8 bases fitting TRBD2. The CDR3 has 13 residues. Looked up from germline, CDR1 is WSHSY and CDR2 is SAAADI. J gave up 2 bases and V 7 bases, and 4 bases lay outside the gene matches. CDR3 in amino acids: CASTSGGTYEQYF. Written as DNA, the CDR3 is TGCGCCAGCACCTCGGGGGGGACCTACGAGCAGTACTTC.

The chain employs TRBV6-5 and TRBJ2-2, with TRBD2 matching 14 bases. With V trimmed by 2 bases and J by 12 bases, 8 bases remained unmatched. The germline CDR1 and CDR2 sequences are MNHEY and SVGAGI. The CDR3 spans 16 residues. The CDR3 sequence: CASSYVGTSGGHQLFF. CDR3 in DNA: TGTGCCAGCAGTTACGTAGGGACTAGCGGGGGTCATCAGCTGTTTTTT.

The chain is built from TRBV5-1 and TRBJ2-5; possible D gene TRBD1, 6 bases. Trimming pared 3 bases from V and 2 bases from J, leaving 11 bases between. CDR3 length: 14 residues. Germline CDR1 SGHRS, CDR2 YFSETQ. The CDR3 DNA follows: TGCGCCAGCAGCTCCTCAGGGGCGCAAGAGACCCAGTACTTC. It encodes CASSSSGAQETQYF.

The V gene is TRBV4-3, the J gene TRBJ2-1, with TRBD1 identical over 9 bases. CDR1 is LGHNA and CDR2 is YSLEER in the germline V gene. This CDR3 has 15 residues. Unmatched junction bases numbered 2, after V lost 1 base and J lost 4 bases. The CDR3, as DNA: TGCGCCAGCAGCCAAGGACAGGGGGGGTACAATGAGCAGTTCTTC. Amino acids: CASSQGQGGYNEQFF.

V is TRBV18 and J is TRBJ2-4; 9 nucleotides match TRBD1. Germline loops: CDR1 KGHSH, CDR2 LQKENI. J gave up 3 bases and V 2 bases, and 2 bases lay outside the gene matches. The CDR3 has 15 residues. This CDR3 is CASSPWTGDKNIQYF. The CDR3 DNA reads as TGTGCCAGCTCACCATGGACAGGGGACAAAAACATTCAGTACTTC.

CDR3 amino acids: CAISESGQGLRFYNEQFF. The DNA for the CDR3 is TGTGCCATCAGTGAGTCGGGACAGGGGCTAAGGTTTTACAATGAGCAGTTCTTC. This chain uses TRBV10-3 with TRBJ2-1; TRBD1 matches 10 bases. Trimming cost V 0 bases and J 4 bases; bases outside gene matches: 9. The CDR3 has 18 amino acids. From germline, CDR1 is ENHRY and CDR2 SYGVKD.

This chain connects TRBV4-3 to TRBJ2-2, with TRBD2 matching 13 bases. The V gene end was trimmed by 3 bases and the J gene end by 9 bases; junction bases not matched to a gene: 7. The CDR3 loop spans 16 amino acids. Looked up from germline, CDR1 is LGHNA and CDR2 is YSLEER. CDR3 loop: CASSHYTSGGVRELFF. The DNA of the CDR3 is TGCGCCAGCAGCCATTACACTAGCGGGGGGGTTCGGGAGCTGTTTTTT.

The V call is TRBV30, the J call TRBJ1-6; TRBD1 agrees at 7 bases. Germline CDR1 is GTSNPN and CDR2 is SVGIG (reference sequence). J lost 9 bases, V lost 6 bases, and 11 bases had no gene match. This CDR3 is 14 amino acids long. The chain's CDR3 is CACLATGLVSPLHF. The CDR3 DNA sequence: TGTGCCTGTCTTGCGACAGGGCTGGTTTCACCCCTCCACTTT.

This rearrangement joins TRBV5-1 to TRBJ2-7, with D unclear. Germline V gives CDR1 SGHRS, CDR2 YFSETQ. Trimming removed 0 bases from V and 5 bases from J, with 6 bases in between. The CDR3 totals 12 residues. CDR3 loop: CASSLVGHEQYF. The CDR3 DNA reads TGCGCCAGCAGCTTGGTGGGCCACGAGCAGTACTTC.

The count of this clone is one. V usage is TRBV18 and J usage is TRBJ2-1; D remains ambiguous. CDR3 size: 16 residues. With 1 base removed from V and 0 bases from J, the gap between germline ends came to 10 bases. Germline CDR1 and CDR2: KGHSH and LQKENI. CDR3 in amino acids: CASSPRVGSSYNEQFF. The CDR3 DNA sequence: TGTGCCAGCTCACCACGGGTGGGCAGCTCCTACAATGAGCAGTTCTTC.

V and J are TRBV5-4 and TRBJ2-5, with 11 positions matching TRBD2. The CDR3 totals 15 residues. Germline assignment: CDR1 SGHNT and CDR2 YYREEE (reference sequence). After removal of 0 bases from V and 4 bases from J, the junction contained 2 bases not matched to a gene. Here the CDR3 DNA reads TGTGCCAGCAGCTTGGCTCTAGCGGGGGGAGAGACCCAGTACTTC. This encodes CASSLALAGGETQYF.

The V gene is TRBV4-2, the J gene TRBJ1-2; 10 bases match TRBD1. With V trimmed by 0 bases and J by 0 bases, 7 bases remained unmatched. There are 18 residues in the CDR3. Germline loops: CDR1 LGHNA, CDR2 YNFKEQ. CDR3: CASSQDAGQGQANYGYTF. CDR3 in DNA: TGTGCCAGCAGCCAAGATGCGGGACAGGGGCAGGCTAACTATGGCTACACCTTC.

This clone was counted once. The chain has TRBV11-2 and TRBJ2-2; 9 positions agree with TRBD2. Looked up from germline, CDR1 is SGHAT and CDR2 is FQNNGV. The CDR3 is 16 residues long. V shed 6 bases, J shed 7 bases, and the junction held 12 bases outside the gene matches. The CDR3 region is CASRPGSSGAGGELFF. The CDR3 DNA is TGTGCCAGCAGACCTGGTTCTAGCGGGGCGGGCGGGGAGCTGTTTTTT.

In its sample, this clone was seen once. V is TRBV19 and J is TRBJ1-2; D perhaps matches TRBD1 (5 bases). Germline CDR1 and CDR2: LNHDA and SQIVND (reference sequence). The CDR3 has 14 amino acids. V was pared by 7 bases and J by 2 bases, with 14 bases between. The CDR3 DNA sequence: TGTGCCAGTACTCCCGCGGGGGGGAACTATGGCTACACCTTC. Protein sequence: CASTPAGGNYGYTF.

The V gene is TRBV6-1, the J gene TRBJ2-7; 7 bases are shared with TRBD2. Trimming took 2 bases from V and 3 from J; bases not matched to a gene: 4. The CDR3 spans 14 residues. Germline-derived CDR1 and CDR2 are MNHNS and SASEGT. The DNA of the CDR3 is TGTGCCAGCAGTGAACAGAGGACTAGCTACGAGCAGTACTTC. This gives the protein CASSEQRTSYEQYF.